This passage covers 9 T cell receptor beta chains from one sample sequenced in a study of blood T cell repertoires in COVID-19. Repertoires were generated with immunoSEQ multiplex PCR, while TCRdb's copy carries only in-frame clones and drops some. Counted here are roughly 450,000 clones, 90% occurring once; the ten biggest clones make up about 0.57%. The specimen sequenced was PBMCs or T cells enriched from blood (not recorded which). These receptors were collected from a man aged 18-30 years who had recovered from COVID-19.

CDR3 bases: TGTGCCAGCAGCGTAGCCCCGGGAGCGAACACTGAAGCTTTCTTT. Its protein is CASSVAPGANTEAFF. This chain uses TRBV9 with TRBJ1-1; D not certain. Germline CDR1 SGDLS, CDR2 YYNGEE. Trimming removed 0 bases from V and 1 base from J, with 10 bases in between. The CDR3 is 15 amino acids.

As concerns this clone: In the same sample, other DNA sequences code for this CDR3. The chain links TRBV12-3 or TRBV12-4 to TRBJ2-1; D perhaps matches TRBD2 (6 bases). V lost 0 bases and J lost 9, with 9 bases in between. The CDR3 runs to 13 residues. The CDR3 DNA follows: TGTGCCAGCAGTTTAGCCGGGGGAAGTGAGCAGTTCTTC. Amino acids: CASSLAGGSEQFF.

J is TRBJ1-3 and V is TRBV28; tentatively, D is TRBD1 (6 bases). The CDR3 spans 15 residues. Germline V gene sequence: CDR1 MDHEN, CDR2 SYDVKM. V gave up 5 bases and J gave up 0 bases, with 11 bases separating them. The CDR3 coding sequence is TGTGCCAGCAGTCTCCGGGACAACTCTGGAAACACCATATATTTT. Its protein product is CASSLRDNSGNTIYF.

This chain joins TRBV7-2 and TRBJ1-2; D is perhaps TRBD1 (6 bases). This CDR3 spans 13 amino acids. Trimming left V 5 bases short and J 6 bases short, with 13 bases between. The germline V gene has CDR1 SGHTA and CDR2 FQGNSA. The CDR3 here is CASSAGGGHGYTF. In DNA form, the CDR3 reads TGTGCCAGCAGCGCTGGGGGGGGCCATGGCTACACCTTC.

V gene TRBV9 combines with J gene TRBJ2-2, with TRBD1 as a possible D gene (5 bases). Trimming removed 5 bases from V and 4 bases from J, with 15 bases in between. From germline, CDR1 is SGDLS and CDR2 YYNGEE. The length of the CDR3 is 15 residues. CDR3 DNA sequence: TGTGCCAGCAGATTGTCAGGGCAGGGCACCGGGGAGCTGTTTTTT. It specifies CASRLSGQGTGELFF. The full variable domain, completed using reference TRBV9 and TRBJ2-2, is DSGVTQTPKHLITATGQRVTLRCSPRSGDLSVYWYQQSLDQGLQFLIQYYNGEERAKGNILERFSAQQFPDLHSELNLSSLELGDSALYFCASRLSGQGTGELFFGEGSRLTVL.

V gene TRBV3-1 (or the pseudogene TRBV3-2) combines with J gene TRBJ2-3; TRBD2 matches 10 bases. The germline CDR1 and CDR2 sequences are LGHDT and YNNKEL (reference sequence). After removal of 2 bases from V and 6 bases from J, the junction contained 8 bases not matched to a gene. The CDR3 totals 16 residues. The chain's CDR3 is CASSQTVSGGTDTQYF. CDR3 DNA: TGTGCCAGCAGCCAAACGGTTAGCGGGGGGACCGATACGCAGTATTTT.

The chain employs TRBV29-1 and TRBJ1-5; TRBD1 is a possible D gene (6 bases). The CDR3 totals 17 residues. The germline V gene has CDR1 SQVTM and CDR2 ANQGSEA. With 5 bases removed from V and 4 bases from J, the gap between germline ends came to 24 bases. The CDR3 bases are TGCAGCGTTTCCTTGGGGGCCGTTGGGGCCTATAATCAGCCCCAGCATTTT. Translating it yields CSVSLGAVGAYNQPQHF.

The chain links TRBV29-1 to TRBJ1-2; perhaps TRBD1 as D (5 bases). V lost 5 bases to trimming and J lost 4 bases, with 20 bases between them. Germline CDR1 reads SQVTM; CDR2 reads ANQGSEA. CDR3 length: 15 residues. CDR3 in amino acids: CSVMTVTKMGYGYTF. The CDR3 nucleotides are TGCAGCGTTATGACAGTAACTAAAATGGGCTATGGCTACACCTTC.

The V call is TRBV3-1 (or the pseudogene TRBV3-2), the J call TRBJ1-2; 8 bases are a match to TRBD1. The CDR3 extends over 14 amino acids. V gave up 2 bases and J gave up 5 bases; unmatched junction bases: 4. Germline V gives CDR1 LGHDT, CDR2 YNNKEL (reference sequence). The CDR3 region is CASSQQGAGYGYTF. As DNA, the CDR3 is TGTGCCAGCAGCCAACAGGGGGCAGGATATGGCTACACCTTC.